Following are 8 T cell receptor beta chains from one sample sequenced in a study of control samples from healthy donors and cancer patients. Clones were sequenced by immunoSEQ multiplex PCR, and TCRdb holds only the in-frame ones, with some missing. Seen here are approximately 150,000 clones, roughly 89% observed once, and the top ten hold under 9%. Sequenced input: blood. Receptor source: a man aged 18 to 29 in good health.

With respect to this clone: Other DNA sequences in this specimen translate into the identical CDR3. The chain links TRBV4-3 to TRBJ1-2, with a possible D match to TRBD1 (5 bases). There are 15 residues in the CDR3. Germline V gene sequence: CDR1 LGHNA, CDR2 YSLEER. V gave up 1 base and J gave up 3 bases, with 12 bases separating them. The CDR3 protein is CASSQARGGDYGYTF. CDR3 coding DNA: TGCGCCAGCAGCCAAGCCCGGGGAGGGGACTATGGCTACACCTTC.

This clone occurred once. The chain employs TRBV5-4 and TRBJ2-2; D call uncertain. There are 15 residues in the CDR3. The germline gives CDR1 SGHNT, CDR2 YYREEE (reference sequence). V was cut by 2 bases and J by 4 bases, with 12 bases left in between. CDR3 residues: CASSFQDGVTGELFF. CDR3 DNA: TGTGCCAGCAGCTTTCAAGACGGAGTCACCGGGGAGCTGTTTTTT.

The V gene is TRBV19, the J gene TRBJ1-1, with 10 bases matching TRBD1. CDR3 length: 13 amino acids. Germline V gene sequence: CDR1 LNHDA, CDR2 SQIVND (reference sequence). The trim removed 11 bases at V and 3 bases at J, leaving 6 bases unmatched. CDR3 sequence reads: CARTGGCDTEAFF. CDR3 coding DNA: TGTGCCCGGACAGGGGGATGCGACACTGAAGCTTTCTTT.

The rearrangement uses TRBV10-3 and TRBJ1-2, with D possibly matching TRBD1 (6 bases). V lost 7 bases to trimming and J lost 1 base, with 10 bases between them. Per germline, CDR1 ENHRY and CDR2 SYGVKD. This CDR3 spans 13 amino acids. The CDR3 DNA is TGTGCCATCACGGAAGGGGGTAACTATGGCTACACCTTC. This translates into CAITEGGNYGYTF.

The rearrangement uses TRBV9 and TRBJ1-6; weak D call: TRBD1 (6 bases). Germline CDR1 is SGDLS and CDR2 is YYNGEE. Trimming took off 1 base at V and 7 bases at J, with 12 bases between the two ends. The CDR3 has 15 amino acids. CDR3 sequence: CASSVQGTFNSPLHF. CDR3 bases: TGTGCCAGCAGCGTACAGGGGACGTTCAATTCACCCCTCCACTTT.

The chain carries TRBV5-6 and TRBJ1-1, with TRBD1 matching 9 bases. Trimming took 0 bases from V and 4 from J; bases not matched to a gene: 13. Germline assignment: CDR1 SGHDT and CDR2 YYEEEE. This CDR3 has 18 residues. The CDR3 sequence: CASSLGPEQGAEGTEAFF. The CDR3 DNA sequence: TGTGCCAGCAGCTTGGGCCCAGAACAGGGGGCTGAGGGCACTGAAGCTTTCTTT.

This chain joins TRBV3-1 (or the pseudogene TRBV3-2) and TRBJ1-4; 10 positions agree with TRBD1. Germline V gene sequence: CDR1 LGHDT, CDR2 YNNKEL (reference sequence). The CDR3 consists of 18 residues. The trim removed 0 bases at V and 3 bases at J, leaving 7 bases unmatched. CDR3 in amino acids: CASSQERDRGWANEKLFF. CDR3 DNA: TGTGCCAGCAGCCAAGAAAGGGACAGGGGATGGGCTAATGAAAAACTGTTTTTT.

Here the CDR3 reads CASSLVPQGVGSGANVLTF. The CDR3 DNA reads as TGTGCCAGCAGCTTAGTACCCCAGGGGGTGGGCTCTGGGGCCAACGTCCTGACTTTC. The V call is TRBV13, the J call TRBJ2-6; TRBD1 matches 7 bases. The CDR3 has 19 residues. CDR1 PRHDT and CDR2 FYEKMQ come from the germline V gene (reference sequence). V was pared by 1 base and J by 0 bases, with 9 bases of the junction left unmatched.